The 31 T cell receptor beta chains given below trace back to one sample, sequenced in a study of shared clonotypes between healthy human individuals. This table comes from immunoSEQ multiplex PCR, and its TCRdb copy is limited to in-frame clones, with some not included. The sample shows some 490,000 clones, over 75% of them seen only once. Sequenced input: PBMCs. These receptors all come from a woman aged 40 to 50 in good health. Some clones in this sample may be carry-over from other donors' samples.

This clone appeared a few times. The chain is built from TRBV11-3 and TRBJ2-5; the D gene is possibly TRBD2 (6 bases). V dropped 4 bases and J dropped 5 bases, with 11 bases sitting between them. The CDR3 spans 13 residues. Germline CDR1 and CDR2: SGHNT and YENEEA. The CDR3 nucleotides are TGTGCCAGCAGCTATCTAGCGTCGGAGACCCAGTACTTC. Translated: CASSYLASETQYF.

CDR3 in DNA: TGTGCCAGCAGCACCGTCCCGGGACAGGATTTTAATGAAAAACTGTTTTTT. Translated: CASSTVPGQDFNEKLFF. This chain uses TRBV21-1 with TRBJ1-4; TRBD1 was called by the table and not checked on the DNA. TRBV21-1 is recorded as a pseudogene. The CDR3 loop spans 17 amino acids.

The chain carries TRBV14 and TRBJ2-1; D unresolved. The CDR3 is 14 residues long. V shed 4 bases and J shed 1 base, with 8 bases lying between them. From germline, CDR1 is SGHDN and CDR2 FVKESK. In DNA form, the CDR3 reads TGTGCCAGCAGCCCCCAGTTTTCCTACAATGAGCAGTTCTTC. This codes for CASSPQFSYNEQFF.

This clone was recorded once. This chain joins TRBV7-3 and TRBJ2-2; D is unresolved. There are 14 residues in the CDR3. CDR1 and CDR2 from the germline V gene are SGHTA and FQGTGA. V lost 4 bases and J 0 bases, leaving 6 bases between the germline ends. CDR3 DNA sequence: TGTGCCAGCAGCTACCTCTCGAACACCGGGGAGCTGTTTTTT. Translating it yields CASSYLSNTGELFF.

This clone was seen only a few times. The chain has TRBV14 and TRBJ2-7; the match to TRBD2 covers 11 bases. The V and J ends lost 1 base and 12 bases, in that order; junction bases with no gene match: 5. This CDR3 is built from 13 residues. CDR1 is SGHDN and CDR2 is FVKESK in the germline V gene. The CDR3: CASSQAPSGRRYF. CDR3 nucleotides: TGTGCCAGCAGCCAAGCCCCTAGCGGGAGGCGGTACTTC.

Worth noting for this clone: A much larger clone is a single base away; this may be a read error. Distinct nucleotide sequences in the sample also encode this CDR3. The chain has TRBV27 and TRBJ2-5; D not certain. The germline V gene encodes CDR1 MNHEY and CDR2 SMNVEV (reference sequence). The CDR3 has 17 amino acids. With 0 bases removed from V and 3 bases from J, the gap between germline ends came to 17 bases. The CDR3 DNA is TGTGCCAGCAGTTTATCGGTAATATCAAAGGGCAAAGAGACCCAGTACTTC. The encoded protein is CASSLSVISKGKETQYF.

This clone was found a few times. This rearrangement joins TRBV15 to TRBJ2-3; 12 bases line up with TRBD2. Germline values: CDR1 LNHNV, CDR2 YYDKDF (reference sequence). V shed 0 bases, J shed 3 bases, and the junction held 10 bases outside the gene matches. The CDR3 extends over 19 amino acids. This CDR3 is CATSRDNPYLAGGTDTQYF. The CDR3 coding sequence is TGTGCCACCAGCAGAGATAACCCTTATCTAGCGGGAGGGACAGATACGCAGTATTTT. The whole variable domain, filled in from reference TRBV15 and TRBJ2-3, reads DAMVIQNPRYQVTQFGKPVTLSCSQTLNHNVMYWYQQKSSQAPKLLFHYYDKDFNNEADTPDNFQSRRPNTSFCFLDIRSPGLGDTAMYLCATSRDNPYLAGGTDTQYFGPGTRLTVL.

This CDR3 is CASSTTGTYEQYF. The CDR3 nucleotides read TGTGCCAGCAGTACGACTGGAACCTACGAGCAGTACTTC. The genes are TRBV6-6 and TRBJ2-7; D is unclear. Per the germline V gene, CDR1 is MNHNY and CDR2 is SVGAGI (reference sequence). The CDR3 has 13 amino acids. The V gene lost 5 bases and the J gene lost 2 bases, with 10 bases spanning the gap.

This chain uses TRBV7-2 with TRBJ1-4, with D hard to call. The V end lost 1 base, the J end lost 12 bases, and 18 bases lay between the germline ends. Germline V gene data show CDR1 as SGHTA and CDR2 as FQGNSA. This CDR3 is 15 amino acids long. CDR3 residues: CASSLVGRPDSELFF. The DNA of the CDR3 is TGTGCCAGCAGCTTAGTTGGGAGGCCAGACTCGGAACTGTTTTTT.

The chain combines TRBV10-1 with TRBJ2-4; 15 bases are shared with TRBD2. The germline V gene encodes CDR1 WNHNN and CDR2 SYGVQD (reference sequence). The CDR3 has 18 residues. The V and J ends lost 0 bases and 8 bases, in that order; junction bases with no gene match: 8. The CDR3 nucleotides are TGCGCCAGCAGTGAGTCGAGTGGGACTAGCGGGAGGCGGGACATTCAGTACTTC. This sequence encodes CASSESSGTSGRRDIQYF.

The V and J genes are TRBV7-3 and TRBJ1-2, with 7 bases aligning to TRBD1. The CDR3 is made up of 13 amino acids. V was pared by 5 bases and J by 8 bases, with 8 bases of the junction left unmatched. Germline lookup yields CDR1 SGHTA and CDR2 FQGTGA. CDR3 in DNA: TGTGCCAGCAGCCCCGACAGGGTGCGAGGCTACACCTTC. This encodes CASSPDRVRGYTF.

The chain has TRBV2 and TRBJ1-1, with 7 bases that match TRBD1. The V gene's germline CDR1 is SNHLY and CDR2 FYNNEI. V was pared by 6 bases and J by 0 bases, with 7 bases of the junction left unmatched. The CDR3 is 15 amino acids. The CDR3 spells CASSSGTEMNTEAFF. CDR3 nucleotide sequence: TGTGCCAGCAGCTCCGGGACAGAGATGAACACTGAAGCTTTCTTT. Filled out from reference TRBV2 and TRBJ1-1, the complete variable domain reads EPEVTQTPSHQVTQMGQEVILRCVPISNHLYFYWYRQILGQKVEFLVSFYNNEISEKSEIFDDQFSVERPDGSNFTLKIRSTKLEDSAMYFCASSSGTEMNTEAFFGQGTRLTVV.

J is TRBJ2-7 and V is TRBV7-9; a possible D gene is TRBD1 (5 bases). Trimming stripped 8 bases from V and 3 bases from J, with 14 bases between. Germline CDR1 is SEHNR and CDR2 is FQNEAQ (reference sequence). The CDR3 runs to 13 residues. DNA for the CDR3: TGTGCCAGCTCCCAGGGAAACCGCTACGAGCAGTACTTC. As protein: CASSQGNRYEQYF.

The chain links TRBV29-1 to TRBJ2-1; possibly TRBD1 or TRBD2 for D (5 bases each). The CDR3 length is 13 residues. Trimming took off 6 bases at V and 7 bases at J, with 16 bases between the two ends. The germline V gene encodes CDR1 SQVTM and CDR2 ANQGSEA. The CDR3 sequence is CSVTDGAQNEQFF. CDR3 nucleotides: TGCAGCGTGACGGACGGGGCCCAAAATGAGCAGTTCTTC.

The table lists this clone with many counts. Other nucleotide sequences in the sample specify the same CDR3. The chain combines TRBV7-2 with TRBJ2-5; 9 bases are a match to TRBD2. Germline CDR1 SGHTA, CDR2 FQGNSA. This CDR3 contains 15 residues. Unmatched junction bases numbered 4, after V lost 1 base and J lost 4 bases. CDR3 DNA: TGTGCCAGCAGCTTAGGGGTAGCGGGAGTAGAGACCCAGTACTTC. Translating gives CASSLGVAGVETQYF. Supplemented by reference TRBV7-2 and TRBJ2-5, the full variable domain reads GAGVSQSPSNKVTEKGKDVELRCDPISGHTALYWYRQSLGQGLEFLIYFQGNSAPDKSGLPSDRFSAERTGGSVSTLTIQRTQQEDSAVYLCASSLGVAGVETQYFGPGTRLLVL.

The chain joins TRBV6-4 to TRBJ2-5; 9 bases are a match to TRBD2. The CDR3 is 15 residues long. The germline V gene has CDR1 MRHNA and CDR2 SNTAGT. V trimming: 3 bases; J trimming: 4 bases; junction bases outside the gene matches: 6. The CDR3 sequence is CASSEGAGGGETQYF. CDR3 DNA: TGTGCCAGCAGTGAAGGCGCGGGAGGGGGAGAGACCCAGTACTTC.

This clone occurred a few times. Given a far larger clone just one base away, this is likely a sequencing read error. The genes are TRBV30 and TRBJ1-2; D is undetermined. Germline CDR1 GTSNPN, CDR2 SVGIG (reference sequence). The length of the CDR3 is 13 residues. The CDR3 nucleotides read TGTGCCTGGAGTGTTCACAGAACCTATTGCTACACCTTC. Its protein product is CAWSVHRTYCYTF.

The V gene is TRBV12-5, the J gene TRBJ2-1; a weak D match, TRBD2 (5 bases). CDR1 and CDR2 from the germline V gene are LGHNT and FRNRAP. The V gene lost 1 base and the J gene lost 9 bases, with 7 bases spanning the gap. The CDR3 spans 12 residues. CDR3 nucleotide sequence: TGTGCTAGTGGTTTGGAACGGGGTGAGCAGTTCTTC. It is translated as CASGLERGEQFF.

This clone has just one count. This chain joins TRBV5-8 and TRBJ2-3; D ambiguous. The CDR3 is made up of 14 amino acids. The V end lost 0 bases, the J end lost 2 bases, and 7 bases lay between the germline ends. Germline-derived CDR1 and CDR2 are SGHTS and YDEGEE. CDR3 sequence: CASSLDRYTDTQYF. In DNA form, the CDR3 reads TGTGCCAGCAGCTTGGACAGATACACAGATACGCAGTATTTT.

This clone has a single count. The chain links TRBV30 to TRBJ2-5; D might be TRBD2 (5 bases). Trimming removed 0 bases at V and 5 bases at J, with 13 bases between. This CDR3 has 14 amino acids. CDR1 and CDR2 from the germline V gene are GTSNPN and SVGIG (reference sequence). The CDR3 is CAWSVSDPGETQYF. In DNA form, the CDR3 reads TGTGCCTGGAGTGTTTCGGACCCGGGGGAGACCCAGTACTTC.

The rearrangement links TRBV7-2 to TRBJ2-7; TRBD1 matches 8 bases. The CDR3 has 16 residues. V lost 0 bases to trimming and J lost 6 bases; unmatched junction nucleotides: 10. Germline V CDR1 and CDR2: SGHTA, FQGNSA. The CDR3 DNA reads TGTGCCAGCAGCTTAGCGCTTGGGACAGGCCTCGGCGAGCAGTACTTC. Translating it yields CASSLALGTGLGEQYF.

This CDR3 reads CASRKQGASGANVLTF. DNA of the CDR3: TGTGCCAGCAGGAAACAGGGGGCCTCTGGGGCCAACGTCCTGACTTTC. The chain carries TRBV5-5 and TRBJ2-6, with TRBD1 matching over 9 bases. J lost 0 bases, V lost 5 bases, and 3 bases had no gene match. The CDR3 covers 16 residues. Germline CDR1 SGHKS, CDR2 YYEKEE (reference sequence).

This chain connects TRBV11-2 to TRBJ1-3; D gene unclear. V dropped 1 base and J dropped 0 bases, with 7 bases sitting between them. Germline V gene lookup returns CDR1 SGHAT and CDR2 FQNNGV. The CDR3 length is 15 residues. The CDR3 coding sequence is TGTGCCAGCAGCTTAGGAGGCGCCTCTGGAAACACCATATATTTT. This gives the protein CASSLGGASGNTIYF.

Of note for this clone: This likely came from a read error, as a far larger clone is one base away. This chain connects TRBV6-5 to TRBJ1-2; 8 bases agree with TRBD1. Germline V gene sequence: CDR1 MNHEY, CDR2 SVGAGI. The CDR3 loop spans 15 amino acids. CDR3 in DNA: TGTGCCAGCGGTTACGCAGGGGGCGAGAACTATGGCTACACCTTC. This encodes CASGYAGGENYGYTF.

V usage is TRBV27 and J usage is TRBJ2-7; 10 bases align to TRBD2. The V gene's germline CDR1 is MNHEY and CDR2 SMNVEV (reference sequence). There are 18 residues in the CDR3. Losses at the gene ends were 8 bases for V and 4 bases for J; bases not matched to a gene: 20. CDR3: CASPERGPPSSGSYEQYF. The CDR3 DNA follows: TGTGCCAGCCCCGAGAGGGGACCCCCTTCTAGCGGGAGTTACGAGCAGTACTTC.

The gene calls are TRBV7-2 and TRBJ1-4; a weak D match, TRBD1 (6 bases). The CDR3 is 15 residues long. V was pared by 3 bases and J by 3 bases, with 11 bases between. Per germline, CDR1 SGHTA and CDR2 FQGNSA. The CDR3 DNA reads TGTGCCAGCAGCTTTGGGGGGGCGGCTAATGAAAAACTGTTTTTT. Translating it yields CASSFGGAANEKLFF.

The J gene is TRBJ2-3, the V gene TRBV7-3, with D unresolved. The germline V gene has CDR1 SGHTA and CDR2 FQGTGA. This CDR3 is built from 15 residues. V gave up 2 bases and J gave up 1 base, with 10 bases separating them. Written as DNA, the CDR3 is TGTGCCAGCAGCTTATCGCCAGAGGGCACAGATACGCAGTATTTT. It is translated as CASSLSPEGTDTQYF.

The chain has TRBV18 and TRBJ1-2; 7 positions agree with TRBD1. With V trimmed by 3 bases and J by 2 bases, 9 bases remained unmatched. Germline CDR1 KGHSH, CDR2 LQKENI. CDR3 length equals 16 residues. CDR3 sequence: CASSPASADRNYGYTF. The CDR3 DNA follows: TGTGCCAGCTCACCTGCCTCTGCGGACAGGAACTATGGCTACACCTTC.

V gene TRBV5-1 combines with J gene TRBJ1-2; D is unresolved. The CDR3 is made up of 13 amino acids. Germline CDR1 reads SGHRS; CDR2 reads YFSETQ. Trimming removed 2 bases from V and 1 base from J, with 6 bases in between. DNA for the CDR3: TGCGCCAGCAGCTTAAGCAGTAACTATGGCTACACCTTC. Amino acids: CASSLSSNYGYTF.

This clone came up once. The J gene is TRBJ1-5, the V gene TRBV6-5; no reliable D call. The CDR3 spans 14 residues. Trimming shortened V by 2 bases and J by 1 base, and 6 bases separated the two germline ends. Germline V lookup: CDR1 MNHEY, CDR2 SVGAGI. The CDR3 sequence: CASSYLGSNQPQHF. CDR3 DNA: TGTGCCAGCAGTTACCTAGGGAGCAATCAGCCCCAGCATTTT.

Turning to this clone: The likely explanation is a read error, given a far larger clone one base away. The chain recombines TRBV4-1 with TRBJ2-7, with TRBD2 matching over 12 bases. Germline V gene sequence: CDR1 MGHRA, CDR2 YSYEKL. The length of the CDR3 is 16 residues. The CDR3 DNA reads as TGCGCCAACAGCCAAGGCAGACTAGCGGGAGCGGATGAGCAGTACTTC. It codes for CANSQGRLAGADEQYF.